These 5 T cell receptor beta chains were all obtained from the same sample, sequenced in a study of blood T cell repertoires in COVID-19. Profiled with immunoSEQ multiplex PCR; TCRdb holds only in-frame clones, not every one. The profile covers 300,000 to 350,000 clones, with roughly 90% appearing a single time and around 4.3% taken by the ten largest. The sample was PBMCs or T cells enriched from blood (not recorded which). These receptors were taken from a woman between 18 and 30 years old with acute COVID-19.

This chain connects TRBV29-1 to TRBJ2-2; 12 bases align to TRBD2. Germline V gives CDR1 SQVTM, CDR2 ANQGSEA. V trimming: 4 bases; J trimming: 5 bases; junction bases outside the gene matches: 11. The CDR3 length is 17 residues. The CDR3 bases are TGCAGCGTTGGGCTAGCGGGAGGGCCGGGCATTACCGGGGAGCTGTTTTTT. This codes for CSVGLAGGPGITGELFF.

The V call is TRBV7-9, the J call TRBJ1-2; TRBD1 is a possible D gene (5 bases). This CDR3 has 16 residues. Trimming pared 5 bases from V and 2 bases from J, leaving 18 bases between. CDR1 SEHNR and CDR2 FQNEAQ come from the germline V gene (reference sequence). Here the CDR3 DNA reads TGTGCCAGCAGCCCTGAAGGGAGGGGATCCAACTATGGCTACACCTTC. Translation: CASSPEGRGSNYGYTF.

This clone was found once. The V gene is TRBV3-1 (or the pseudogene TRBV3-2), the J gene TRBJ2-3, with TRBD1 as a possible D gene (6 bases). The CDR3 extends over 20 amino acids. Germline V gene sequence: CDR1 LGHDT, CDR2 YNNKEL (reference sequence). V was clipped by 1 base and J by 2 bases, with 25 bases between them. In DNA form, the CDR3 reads TGTGCCAGCAGCCAAGCGAACCCAGGGGCCTCATGGATCTTCACAGATACGCAGTATTTT. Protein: CASSQANPGASWIFTDTQYF.

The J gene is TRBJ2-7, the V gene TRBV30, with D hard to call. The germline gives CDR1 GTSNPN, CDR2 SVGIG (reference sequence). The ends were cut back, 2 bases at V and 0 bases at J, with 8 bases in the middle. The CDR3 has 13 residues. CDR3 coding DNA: TGTGCCTGGAGTACGACTTACTCCTACGAGCAGTACTTC. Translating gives CAWSTTYSYEQYF.

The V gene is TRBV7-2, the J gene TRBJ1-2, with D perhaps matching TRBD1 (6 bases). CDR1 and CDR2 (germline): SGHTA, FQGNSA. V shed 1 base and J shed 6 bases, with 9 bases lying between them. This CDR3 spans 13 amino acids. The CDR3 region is CASSLGRGDGYTF. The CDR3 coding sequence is TGTGCCAGCAGCTTAGGCAGGGGCGATGGCTACACCTTC.